This is a list of T cell receptor beta chains from one sample in a study of blood T cells in healthy people across ages. MiXCR was run by TCRdb on the 5' RACE reads, yielding one entry per CDR3 protein. This table holds 780,000 or so distinct CDR3 sequences, 50% to 65% found once. What was sequenced was blood. The source is an older man in good health. The CDR3 runs from the conserved cysteine through the conserved F or W. D genes are given only for firm matches. Rows may omit the clone size; those that give it use once, few, many or a size class.

>TRBJ2-7|NA|TRBV19|NA
CASSELAGKLREQYF
TGTGCCAGTAGTGAGCTAGCCGGAAAATTACGAGAGCAGTACTTC
>TRBJ2-7|TRBD2|TRBV11-2|NA
CASSLEGIGGTRGYEQYF
TGTGCCAGCAGCTTAGAAGGGATAGGGGGGACTAGAGGGTACGAGCAGTACTTC
>TRBJ2-7|NA|TRBV7-2|few
CASSYLDRSYEQYF
TGTGCCAGCAGCTATCTAGACAGGTCTTACGAGCAGTACTTC
>TRBJ1-5|NA|TRBV12-3/TRBV12-4|few
CASSPRRGDQPQHF
TGTGCCAGCAGCCCTCGACGGGGGGATCAGCCCCAGCATTTT
>TRBJ2-4|NA|TRBV13|NA
CASSFDSGRGGEQYF
TGTGCCAGCAGCTTCGACTCGGGCCGAGGCGGAGAGCAGTACTTC
>TRBJ2-7|TRBD1|TRBV4-1|NA
CASSSEGDRTSYEQYF
TGCGCCAGCAGCTCCGAGGGGGACAGGACCTCCTACGAGCAGTACTTC
>TRBJ2-7|TRBD2|TRBV30|once
CAWSVGVAGDEQYF
TGTGCCTGGAGTGTTGGGGTAGCGGGAGACGAGCAGTACTTC
>TRBJ2-3|NA|TRBV29-1|NA
CSGRQGTDTQYF
TGCAGCGGCCGACAGGGCACAGATACGCAGTATTTT
>TRBJ1-2|TRBD1|TRBV7-2|NA
CASSVLRGLVFGNYDYTF
TGTGCCAGCAGCGTCCTAAGGGGGCTGGTGTTTGGGAACTATGACTACACCTTC
>TRBJ1-1|NA|TRBV5-5|NA
CASSLGLVITEAFF
TGTGCCAGCAGCTTGGGCTTGGTAATCACTGAAGCTTTCTTT
>TRBJ2-1|NA|TRBV5-1|NA
CASSRAGVQSGQNEQFF
TGCGCCAGCAGCAGGGCTGGGGTTCAAAGCGGCCAGAATGAGCAGTTCTTC
>TRBJ1-2|TRBD1|TRBV4-2|few
CASSPRTGCGYTF
TGTGCCAGCAGCCCTCGGACAGGGTGTGGCTACACCTTC
>TRBJ2-7|TRBD1|TRBV12-3/TRBV12-4|NA
CASISGRGSYEQYF
TGTGCCAGCATCTCGGGCAGGGGGAGCTACGAGCAGTACTTC
>TRBJ2-3|NA|TRBV3-1|NA
CASRLNIQAPNRGDTDTQYF
TGTGCCAGCAGGTTAAATATACAGGCCCCGAACCGGGGAGACACAGATACGCAGTATTTT
>TRBJ1-1|NA|TRBV20-1|NA
CSANTGPWTEAFF
TGCAGTGCTAATACAGGGCCCTGGACTGAAGCTTTCTTT
>TRBJ2-1|NA|TRBV29-1|few
CSVEGGSGFEQFF
TGCAGCGTAGAGGGCGGTAGTGGGTTTGAGCAGTTCTTC
>TRBJ2-7|NA|TRBV20-1|few
CSARGTLYAYEQYF
TGCAGTGCTAGAGGGACCCTATACGCCTACGAGCAGTACTTC
>TRBJ2-4|NA|TRBV12-3/TRBV12-4|NA
CANSLGREVAKNIQYF
TGTGCCAACAGCCTTGGACGGGAAGTAGCCAAAAACATTCAGTACTTC
>TRBJ2-1|NA|TRBV24-1|NA
CATSDPGEFGNEQFF
TGTGCCACCAGTGACCCTGGGGAGTTCGGCAATGAGCAGTTCTTC
>TRBJ1-4|TRBD1|TRBV3-1|few
CATRTGNNEKLFF
TGTGCCACCCGGACAGGAAATAATGAAAAACTGTTTTTT
>TRBJ2-1|NA|TRBV12-3/TRBV12-4|NA
CASRLLGPDINEQFF
TGTGCCAGCAGGCTGCTGGGACCGGATATCAATGAGCAGTTCTTC
>TRBJ2-3|TRBD2|TRBV9|NA
CASSPKTSGPLSTDTQYF
TGTGCCAGCAGCCCCAAGACTAGCGGGCCCCTAAGCACAGATACGCAGTATTTT
>TRBJ2-1|NA|TRBV7-9|NA
CASSPRGALPNEQFF
TGTGCCAGCAGCCCCAGGGGAGCACTCCCCAATGAGCAGTTCTTC
>TRBJ1-2|NA|TRBV6-6|NA
CASSLLPGAPGNYGYTF
TGTGCCAGCAGCTTACTTCCGGGGGCGCCTGGTAACTATGGCTACACCTTC
>TRBJ2-5|NA|TRBV4-1|few
CASSQVMFQETQYF
TGCGCCAGCAGCCAAGTTATGTTCCAAGAGACCCAGTACTTC
>TRBJ1-1|NA|TRBV9|NA
CASSAGRGTSEGTEAFF
TGTGCCAGCAGCGCGGGGAGGGGGACAAGCGAAGGTACTGAAGCTTTCTTT
>TRBJ2-7|NA|TRBV11-2|NA
CASSSPRPGSTSYEQYF
TGTGCCAGCAGCTCCCCTCGTCCTGGATCGACGTCCTACGAGCAGTACTTC
>TRBJ1-2|NA|TRBV20-1|many
CSARVTVKRHYGYTF
TGCAGTGCTAGAGTCACAGTGAAACGGCACTATGGCTACACCTTC
>TRBJ2-7|NA|TRBV5-1|NA
CASSLQGNEQYF
TGCGCCAGCAGCTTGCAAGGAAACGAGCAGTACTTC
>TRBJ2-5|NA|TRBV2|few
CASSLRDPRFRETQYF
TGTGCCAGCAGCCTCCGGGACCCCAGGTTCCGGGAGACCCAGTACTTC
>TRBJ2-7|NA|TRBV20-1|few
CSARAWTTYEQYF
TGCAGTGCTAGAGCCTGGACAACCTACGAGCAGTACTTC